This T cell receptor (beta chain) was retrieved from a study of T-cell reconstitution after alpha-beta-depleted transplantation in children. Study-wide points: Approximately two months post-transplant, alpha-beta T cells reportedly originated from several hundred expanded graft clones.

This clonotype was detected many times. Antigen: not known. Library preparation (for TCRbeta) was performed with unique molecular identifiers. TCRdb reprocessed the PCR reads with MiXCR, giving one entry per CDR3 protein. The data show 95,000 to 120,000 distinct CDR3 sequences, about 6.5% seen once. The receptor's source is a male patient aged 2-15 years who had a stem cell transplant for acute lymphoblastic leukemia, so the T cells may come from the graft donor. This specimen consisted of PBMCs, mostly from graft donor cells, obtained 360 days after TCRalphabeta/CD19-depleted stem cell transplant.

DNA of the CDR3: TGTGCCACCAGCAGAGATGGGGAAGCCACAGATACGCAGTATTTT. Translated: CATSRDGEATDTQYF. J is TRBJ2-3 and V is TRBV15; D uncertain. Germline CDR1 reads LNHNV; CDR2 reads YYDKDF (reference sequence). The CDR3 contains 15 residues. V was clipped by 0 bases and J by 2 bases, with 9 bases between them.